The 26 T cell receptor beta chains listed next were all sequenced from one sample in a study of shared clonotypes between healthy human individuals. Naive-designated CD8 cells lacked CD45RO, were positively enriched for CCR7, and omitted terminally differentiated effector memory CD45RA+ cells. Measured with immunoSEQ multiplex PCR; TCRdb has only the in-frame clones, and not every one. Of around 2.1 million clones in the sample, roughly 91% were seen once. Specimen: naive CD8+ T cells from PBMCs. The source is a man younger than 35 in good health. Some clones in this sample may be carry-over from other donors' samples.

This chain connects TRBV28 to TRBJ1-4; TRBD1 matches 8 bases. Per the germline V gene, CDR1 is MDHEN and CDR2 is SYDVKM. V dropped 2 bases and J dropped 8; count of bases not matched to a gene: 7. The CDR3 is 15 amino acids. CDR3 sequence: CASSLAQGATEKLFF. As DNA, the CDR3 is TGTGCCAGCAGTTTAGCCCAGGGGGCAACCGAAAAACTGTTTTTT. Drawing the rest from reference TRBV28 and TRBJ1-4, the complete variable domain is DVKVTQSSRYLVKRTGEKVFLECVQDMDHENMFWYRQDPGLGLRLIYFSYDVKMKEKGDIPEGYSVSREKKERFSLILESASTNQTSMYLCASSLAQGATEKLFFGSGTQLSVL.

This chain connects TRBV7-9 to TRBJ1-4, with D possibly TRBD1 on 5 matching bases. Trimming left V 4 bases short and J 2 bases short, with 14 bases between. The V gene's germline CDR1 is SEHNR and CDR2 FQNEAQ (reference sequence). The CDR3 loop spans 16 amino acids. CDR3 protein: CASSSNPGRTNEKLFF. CDR3 sequence (DNA): TGTGCCAGCAGCTCCAACCCAGGGAGGACTAATGAAAAACTGTTTTTT.

The DNA of the CDR3 is TGCAGCGTTGAATGGCGGGAGGGCCCTAACACCGGGGAGCTGTTTTTT. It is translated as CSVEWREGPNTGELFF. V gene TRBV29-1 combines with J gene TRBJ2-2; 9 bases agree with TRBD2. Germline assignment: CDR1 SQVTM and CDR2 ANQGSEA. V was clipped by 2 bases and J by 2 bases; unmatched bases: 6. This CDR3 comprises 16 residues.

The chain links TRBV7-9 to TRBJ1-4, with D maybe TRBD1 (6 bases). Germline loops: CDR1 SEHNR, CDR2 FQNEAQ (reference sequence). CDR3 length: 14 amino acids. V shed 0 bases and J shed 7 bases, with 9 bases lying between them. CDR3: CASSLAGGGEKLFF. In nucleotides, the CDR3 is TGTGCCAGCAGCTTAGCTGGGGGCGGTGAAAAACTGTTTTTT.

The V and J genes are TRBV27 and TRBJ1-1; D is unresolved. This CDR3 is 13 amino acids long. The germline V gene encodes CDR1 MNHEY and CDR2 SMNVEV (reference sequence). V shed 8 bases and J shed 1 base, with 11 bases lying between them. The CDR3 loop is CASRPPGNTEAFF. DNA for the CDR3: TGTGCCAGCCGTCCACCGGGGAACACTGAAGCTTTCTTT.

The gene calls are TRBV15 and TRBJ2-1; no clear D gene. Per the germline V gene, CDR1 is LNHNV and CDR2 is YYDKDF (reference sequence). The ends were cut back, 5 bases at V and 5 bases at J, with 16 bases in the middle. The CDR3 has 15 residues. The CDR3 region is CATSLLSSAHNEQFF. As DNA, the CDR3 is TGTGCCACCAGCTTATTAAGCTCAGCCCACAATGAGCAGTTCTTC.

The V and J genes are TRBV9 and TRBJ2-3, with 7 bases lining up with TRBD2. V gave up 3 bases and J gave up 0 bases; unmatched junction bases: 7. Germline V gene data show CDR1 as SGDLS and CDR2 as YYNGEE. The CDR3 covers 16 residues. The CDR3: CASSATSSGSTDTQYF. CDR3 sequence (DNA): TGTGCCAGCAGCGCAACATCTAGCGGCAGCACAGATACGCAGTATTTT.

V is TRBV4-1 and J is TRBJ2-2; TRBD1 might be the D (6 bases). Trimming removed 2 bases at V and 4 bases at J, with 14 bases between. CDR1 and CDR2 from the germline V gene are MGHRA and YSYEKL. The CDR3 has 16 residues. The CDR3: CASSQPNRDGTGELFF. CDR3 DNA sequence: TGCGCCAGCAGCCAACCGAACAGGGATGGCACCGGGGAGCTGTTTTTT.

The rearrangement uses TRBV11-2 and TRBJ2-1; 9 nucleotides agree with TRBD2. V shed 8 bases, J shed 8 bases, and the junction held 7 bases outside the gene matches. The CDR3 contains 13 residues. From germline, CDR1 is SGHAT and CDR2 FQNNGV. The CDR3 spells CASRASGTYEQFF. The CDR3 nucleotides read TGTGCCAGCCGGGCTAGCGGGACCTATGAGCAGTTCTTC.

The CDR3 DNA sequence: TGTGCCAGCAGCTGGAATAGCGCAGAATACAATGAGCAGTTCTTC. Translation: CASSWNSAEYNEQFF. This chain links TRBV7-3 with TRBJ2-1, with D tentatively TRBD2 (5 bases). With 4 bases removed from V and 4 bases from J, the gap between germline ends came to 14 bases. The germline V gene has CDR1 SGHTA and CDR2 FQGTGA. CDR3 length equals 15 residues.

This clone has just one count. This rearrangement joins TRBV13 to TRBJ2-1; TRBD2 matches at 10 bases. The CDR3 has 16 residues. CDR1 PRHDT and CDR2 FYEKMQ come from the germline V gene (reference sequence). V shed 3 bases and J 1 base; nucleotides not matched to a gene: 3. CDR3 nucleotide sequence: TGTGCCAGCAGCTTTGGGACTAGCGAGTCCTACAATGAGCAGTTCTTC. Its protein is CASSFGTSESYNEQFF.

Written as DNA, the CDR3 is TGTGCCAGCAGTTACTCGTGGGGTGGCTATGGCTACACCTTC. Its protein is CASSYSWGGYGYTF. The genes are TRBV6-6 and TRBJ1-2; D is ambiguous. The germline V gene encodes CDR1 MNHNY and CDR2 SVGAGI (reference sequence). V lost 0 bases, J lost 4 bases, and 9 bases lay in between. This CDR3 has 14 residues.

The chain couples TRBV28 to TRBJ2-7, with D perhaps TRBD2 (7 bases). V was shortened by 5 bases and J by 2 bases, with 19 bases between the two germline ends. The CDR3 length is 16 residues. Germline V gene lookup returns CDR1 MDHEN and CDR2 SYDVKM. The CDR3 reads CASSPTGGAVTYEQYF. The CDR3, as DNA: TGTGCCAGCAGTCCCACTGGGGGGGCTGTAACCTACGAGCAGTACTTC.

On this clone: The same CDR3 arises from other DNA sequences in this sample as well. The rearrangement uses TRBV5-1 and TRBJ2-7, with no clear D. The CDR3 extends over 11 amino acids. V lost 3 bases and J lost 3, with 4 bases in between. CDR1 and CDR2 from the germline V gene are SGHRS and YFSETQ. Written as DNA, the CDR3 is TGCGCCAGCAGCTCAAACTACGAGCAGTACTTC. Translating gives CASSSNYEQYF.

V usage is TRBV6-5 and J usage is TRBJ2-7; no firm D call. In germline, CDR1 is MNHEY, CDR2 SVGAGI. There are 13 residues in the CDR3. V lost 10 bases and J lost 1, with 14 bases in between. The CDR3 sequence: CATESRLSYEQYF. Written as DNA, the CDR3 is TGTGCCACCGAGAGCAGGTTGTCCTACGAGCAGTACTTC.

The V and J genes are TRBV7-8 and TRBJ2-3, with 7 bases fitting TRBD1. The V gene's germline CDR1 is SGHVS and CDR2 FQNEAQ. The V segment lost 3 bases and the J segment 5 bases; nucleotides outside the gene matches: 11. The CDR3 covers 16 residues. Here the CDR3 DNA reads TGTGCCAGCAGCTTTGGGGCAGGGGGTTTCGTAGATACGCAGTATTTT. It is translated as CASSFGAGGFVDTQYF.

This chain uses TRBV7-9 with TRBJ2-7; 9 bases map to TRBD2. The CDR3 has 16 amino acids. V lost 4 bases and J lost 6; bases outside the gene matches: 13. The germline gives CDR1 SEHNR, CDR2 FQNEAQ (reference sequence). The CDR3, as DNA: TGTGCCAGCAGCTCCCCAGGGGGGCGGGAGGGCCGCGAGCAGTACTTC. Translating it yields CASSSPGGREGREQYF.

This clone was seen a few times. The rearrangement joins TRBV19 to TRBJ2-7; no definite D call. Trimming shortened V by 4 bases and J by 3 bases, and 10 bases separated the two germline ends. This CDR3 has 13 amino acids. CDR1 is LNHDA, CDR2 SQIVND, per germline (reference sequence). The CDR3 is CASSNYGIYEQYF. CDR3 DNA sequence: TGTGCCAGTAGTAACTACGGAATCTACGAGCAGTACTTC.

The chain recombines TRBV28 with TRBJ1-1; D uncertain. Trimming took off 8 bases at V and 8 bases at J, with 12 bases between the two ends. The CDR3 contains 11 residues. Per the germline V gene, CDR1 is MDHEN and CDR2 is SYDVKM. CDR3 sequence reads: CASGRALEAFF. The CDR3 nucleotides read TGTGCCAGCGGTCGGGCATTGGAAGCTTTCTTT.

Only one count was recorded for this clone. The rearrangement links TRBV25-1 to TRBJ2-1; 11 positions match TRBD2. In germline, CDR1 is MGHDK, CDR2 SYGVNS. J lost 0 bases, V lost 6 bases, and 1 base had no gene match. The CDR3 totals 15 residues. CDR3 protein: CASRTSGGSYNEQFF. The CDR3, as DNA: TGTGCCAGCAGAACTAGCGGGGGCTCCTACAATGAGCAGTTCTTC.

Comments on this clone: The identical CDR3 is also encoded by other nucleotide sequences in the sample. For the CDR3, the DNA is TGCGCCAGCAGCTCGGGACTAGCGGGAGGATGGGAGACCCAGTACTTC. It is translated as CASSSGLAGGWETQYF. The V gene is TRBV5-1, the J gene TRBJ2-5; 15 nucleotides line up with TRBD2. Germline trimming cut 3 bases from V and 5 bases from J; bases unmatched to any gene: 5. This CDR3 contains 16 residues. CDR1 is SGHRS, CDR2 YFSETQ, per germline. Looking up the rest from reference TRBV5-1 and TRBJ2-5 gives the full variable domain: KAGVTQTPRYLIKTRGQQVTLSCSPISGHRSVSWYQQTPGQGLQFLFEYFSETQRNKGNFPGRFSGRQFSNSRSEMNVSTLELGDSALYLCASSSGLAGGWETQYFGPGTRLLVL.

V and J are TRBV27 and TRBJ2-7; D gene uncertain. Germline assignment: CDR1 MNHEY and CDR2 SMNVEV (reference sequence). This CDR3 has 14 amino acids. V dropped 11 bases and J dropped 5 bases, with 22 bases sitting between them. CDR3 protein: CAAKVAAVWDEQYF. For the CDR3, the DNA is TGTGCCGCCAAGGTGGCTGCGGTCTGGGACGAGCAGTACTTC.

This chain connects TRBV13 to TRBJ2-1; D is undetermined. Looked up from germline, CDR1 is PRHDT and CDR2 is FYEKMQ (reference sequence). The CDR3 contains 16 residues. V lost 0 bases, J lost 4 bases, and 13 bases lay in between. CDR3 region: CASSLGLGGPYNEQFF. Here the CDR3 DNA reads TGTGCCAGCAGCTTAGGCCTGGGCGGCCCTTACAATGAGCAGTTCTTC.

The chain recombines TRBV7-9 with TRBJ2-1; 8 positions match TRBD2. The germline gives CDR1 SEHNR, CDR2 FQNEAQ (reference sequence). The ends lost 1 base at V and 5 bases at J; junction bases unmatched: 7. This CDR3 has 16 residues. This CDR3 reads CASSLESSGYHNEQFF. DNA of the CDR3: TGTGCCAGCAGCTTAGAGTCTAGCGGGTACCACAATGAGCAGTTCTTC.

DNA for the CDR3: TGTGCCAGCAGGGGGGGGGACGGCAATGAGCAGTTCTTC. The encoded protein is CASRGGDGNEQFF. V and J are TRBV27 and TRBJ2-1, with TRBD2 identical over 7 bases. The germline V gene has CDR1 MNHEY and CDR2 SMNVEV (reference sequence). The CDR3 sequence is 13 residues long. The J segment lost 6 bases and the V segment lost 6 bases, leaving 5 bases of the junction unmatched.

The rearrangement joins TRBV27 to TRBJ2-1, with 10 bases that match TRBD2. The trim removed 6 bases at V and 8 bases at J, leaving 7 bases unmatched. The CDR3 has 14 amino acids. Germline lookup yields CDR1 MNHEY and CDR2 SMNVEV (reference sequence). The CDR3 reads CASRLAGDSHEQFF. Here the CDR3 DNA reads TGTGCCAGCAGGCTAGCGGGAGACTCCCATGAGCAGTTCTTC.